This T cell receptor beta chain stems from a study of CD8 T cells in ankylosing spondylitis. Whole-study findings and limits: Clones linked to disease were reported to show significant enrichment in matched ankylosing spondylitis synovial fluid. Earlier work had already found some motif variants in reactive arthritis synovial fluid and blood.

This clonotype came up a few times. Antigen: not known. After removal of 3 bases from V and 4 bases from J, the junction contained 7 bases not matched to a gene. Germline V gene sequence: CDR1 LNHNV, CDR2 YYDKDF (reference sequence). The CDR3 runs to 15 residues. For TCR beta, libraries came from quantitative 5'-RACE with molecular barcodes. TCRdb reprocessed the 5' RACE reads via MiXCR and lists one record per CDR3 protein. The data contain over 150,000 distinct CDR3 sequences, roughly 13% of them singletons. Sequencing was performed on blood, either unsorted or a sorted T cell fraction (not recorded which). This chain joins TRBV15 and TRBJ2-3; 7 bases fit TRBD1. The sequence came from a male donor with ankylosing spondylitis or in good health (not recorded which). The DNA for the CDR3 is TGTGCCACCAGCAGTGTTAGGGGGCACCCAGATACGCAGTATTTT. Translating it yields CATSSVRGHPDTQYF.